One sample yielded the 20 T cell receptor beta chains listed below, sequenced in a study of control samples from healthy donors and cancer patients. TCRdb keeps only in-frame clones here, not all; method: immunoSEQ multiplex PCR. There are some 130,000 clones in the sample; roughly 91% occur only once, and roughly 8% lies in the top ten. Sequencing was performed on PBMCs. These TCRs come from a man aged 45-60 years with head and neck cancer.

The V gene is TRBV5-1, the J gene TRBJ1-1; TRBD1 agrees at 10 bases. The CDR3 has 15 amino acids. Unmatched junction bases numbered 7, after V lost 3 bases and J lost 5 bases. CDR1 SGHRS and CDR2 YFSETQ come from the germline V gene. Here the CDR3 reads CASSWGDRGRTEAFF. In nucleotides, the CDR3 is TGCGCCAGCAGCTGGGGAGACAGGGGGCGGACTGAAGCTTTCTTT. The variable domain in full, with the rest retrieved from reference TRBV5-1 and TRBJ1-1, is KAGVTQTPRYLIKTRGQQVTLSCSPISGHRSVSWYQQTPGQGLQFLFEYFSETQRNKGNFPGRFSGRQFSNSRSEMNVSTLELGDSALYLCASSWGDRGRTEAFFGQGTRLTVV.

A single count supports this clone. The V gene is TRBV5-8, the J gene TRBJ2-1; perhaps D is TRBD1 or TRBD2 (5 bases each). This CDR3 is 13 amino acids long. With 7 bases removed from V and 3 bases from J, the gap between germline ends came to 11 bases. Germline V lookup: CDR1 SGHTS, CDR2 YDEGEE. For the CDR3, the DNA is TGTGCCAGCGGGACGGGCGTCTACAATGAGCAGTTCTTC. Translated: CASGTGVYNEQFF.

This clone was counted ten times or more. The chain joins TRBV2 to TRBJ2-1; D is unresolved. The CDR3 is 15 residues long. CDR1 is SNHLY and CDR2 is FYNNEI in the germline V gene. V dropped 4 bases and J dropped 8 bases, with 18 bases sitting between them. CDR3 amino acids: CASSGYPSVEDEQFF. CDR3 nucleotides: TGTGCCAGCAGTGGGTACCCTTCAGTCGAAGATGAGCAGTTCTTC.

Only a few counts were recorded for this clone. V and J are TRBV2 and TRBJ1-5; D gene unclear. Germline V gene lookup returns CDR1 SNHLY and CDR2 FYNNEI. Trimming shortened V by 9 bases and J by 0 bases, and 6 bases separated the two germline ends. The CDR3 has 12 amino acids. The CDR3 loop reads CASSDSNQPQHF. The CDR3 region has the DNA TGTGCCAGTTCGGATAGCAATCAGCCCCAGCATTTT.

The CDR3, as DNA: TGTGCCAGCGTGTCCGAGGGACTAGCCCTCCCCAATGAGCAGTTCTTC. It codes for CASVSEGLALPNEQFF. The J gene is TRBJ2-1, the V gene TRBV6-4, with 9 bases matching TRBD2. Losses at the gene ends were 8 bases for V and 6 bases for J; bases not matched to a gene: 14. CDR1 and CDR2 (germline): MRHNA, SNTAGT. The CDR3 covers 16 residues.

The CDR3 protein is CATWSPSTNSPLHF. In DNA, the CDR3 is TGTGCCACATGGAGCCCCAGCACTAATTCACCCCTCCACTTT. The chain couples TRBV19 to TRBJ1-6; no clear D. V lost 10 bases and J 6 bases, leaving 16 bases between the germline ends. The CDR3 spans 14 residues. CDR1 LNHDA and CDR2 SQIVND come from the germline V gene (reference sequence).

The DNA of the CDR3 is TGCGCCAGCAGTGGGCAGGGGGCGCTCCGGCAGTTCTTC. Translation gives CASSGQGALRQFF. This chain uses TRBV10-1 with TRBJ2-1; 8 bases fit TRBD1. From germline, CDR1 is WNHNN and CDR2 SYGVQD (reference sequence). The junction had 8 bases not matched to a gene; V was cut back by 4 bases and J by 12 bases. The CDR3 loop spans 13 amino acids.

The V gene is TRBV6-5, the J gene TRBJ1-1; perhaps TRBD1 as D (5 bases). Trimming took 7 bases from V and 0 from J, leaving 12 bases between them. The CDR3 has 14 amino acids. Germline CDR1 reads MNHEY; CDR2 reads SVGAGI. CDR3 protein: CASTWDEMNTEAFF. In nucleotides, the CDR3 is TGTGCCAGCACCTGGGACGAAATGAACACTGAAGCTTTCTTT.

The chain couples TRBV21-1 to TRBJ1-1; the table's D gene call, TRBD1, was not cross checked with the DNA. TRBV21-1 is described as a pseudogene. The CDR3 is 18 amino acids. The DNA of the CDR3 is TGTGCCAGCAGCAAAGAGGGGACAAGTCCTTGGATGAACACTGAAGCTTTCTTT. Translated, it gives CASSKEGTSPWMNTEAFF.

The CDR3 DNA sequence: TGTGCCAGCAGTCTAAACTCGGGCCGATCGGATACGCAGTATTTT. Its translation: CASSLNSGRSDTQYF. J is TRBJ2-3 and V is TRBV27; D uncertain. CDR3 length equals 15 residues. Trimming removed 5 bases at V and 6 bases at J, with 18 bases between. Germline V gives CDR1 MNHEY, CDR2 SMNVEV (reference sequence).

The chain joins TRBV7-3 to TRBJ2-1, with a tentative D call TRBD1 (7 bases). Germline CDR1 and CDR2: SGHTA and FQGTGA. There are 17 residues in the CDR3. Deletions cut 0 bases from V and 2 bases from J, with 14 bases between. This CDR3 reads CASSLTFGGGAYNEQFF. The CDR3 DNA reads as TGTGCCAGCAGCTTAACTTTCGGAGGGGGCGCCTACAATGAGCAGTTCTTC.

V and J are TRBV5-4 and TRBJ1-1, with D possibly TRBD1 on 6 matching bases. Germline lookup yields CDR1 SGHNT and CDR2 YYREEE (reference sequence). Trimming took 0 bases from V and 7 from J, leaving 10 bases between them. The CDR3 extends over 13 amino acids. The CDR3 region has the DNA TGTGCCAGCAGCTTGGCCGCAGGGGATGAAGCTTTCTTT. It translates to CASSLAAGDEAFF.

The chain carries TRBV29-1 and TRBJ1-1; no reliable D call. CDR1 SQVTM and CDR2 ANQGSEA come from the germline V gene. V gave up 2 bases and J gave up 1 base, with 14 bases separating them. The CDR3 length is 15 residues. For the CDR3, the DNA is TGCAGCGTTGAAAAGTCCACAGTCTCGAACACTGAAGCTTTCTTT. Its translation: CSVEKSTVSNTEAFF.

This rearrangement joins TRBV5-1 to TRBJ1-1; 7 bases are shared with TRBD1. This CDR3 is 14 amino acids long. From germline, CDR1 is SGHRS and CDR2 YFSETQ. V gave up 3 bases and J gave up 1 base; unmatched junction bases: 3. The CDR3 protein is CASSWGQSNTEAFF. CDR3 DNA sequence: TGCGCCAGCAGCTGGGGACAGTCGAACACTGAAGCTTTCTTT.

The V gene is TRBV3-1 (or the pseudogene TRBV3-2), the J gene TRBJ1-2; 7 bases match TRBD1. With 0 bases clipped from V and 4 bases from J, the junction kept 11 bases outside the gene matches. Germline CDR1 is LGHDT and CDR2 is YNNKEL (reference sequence). The length of the CDR3 is 17 residues. CDR3 amino acids: CASSQETRGQSAYGYTF. CDR3 bases: TGTGCCAGCAGCCAAGAAACGCGGGGACAGAGTGCCTATGGCTACACCTTC.

V is TRBV27 and J is TRBJ2-7, with D perhaps TRBD1 or TRBD2 (5 bases each). The V end lost 9 bases, the J end lost 2 bases, and 17 bases lay between the germline ends. Germline CDR1 is MNHEY and CDR2 is SMNVEV (reference sequence). There are 14 residues in the CDR3. CDR3 sequence reads: CARASVGETYEQYF. DNA for the CDR3: TGTGCCAGGGCGAGTGTGGGGGAAACCTACGAGCAGTACTTC.

This clone was detected once. V is TRBV4-1 and J is TRBJ2-7, with 10 nucleotides matching TRBD1. Germline CDR1 MGHRA, CDR2 YSYEKL. The V gene end was trimmed by 3 bases and the J gene end by 4 bases; junction bases not matched to a gene: 3. CDR3 length: 14 amino acids. CDR3: CASSQTGGLYEQYF. CDR3 DNA sequence: TGCGCCAGCAGCCAGACAGGGGGCCTTTACGAGCAGTACTTC.

The chain combines TRBV11-1 with TRBJ2-5; no firm D call. The germline gives CDR1 SGHAT, CDR2 FQDESV (reference sequence). The germline V and J ends were trimmed by 5 bases and 4 bases, with 11 bases remaining between them. This CDR3 comprises 13 residues. The CDR3: CASSLGPVETQYF. CDR3 in DNA: TGTGCCAGCAGCCTGGGCCCGGTAGAGACCCAGTACTTC.

The V and J genes are TRBV19 and TRBJ2-1; D not resolved. V lost 7 bases to trimming and J lost 0 bases, with 19 bases between them. Germline-derived CDR1 and CDR2 are LNHDA and SQIVND (reference sequence). The CDR3 has 17 residues. DNA of the CDR3: TGTGCCAGTACCTTAGGAGCGTCGCCCTACTCCTACAATGAGCAGTTCTTC. Protein sequence: CASTLGASPYSYNEQFF.

The chain links TRBV19 to TRBJ2-6; possible D gene TRBD1, 5 bases. The V gene's germline CDR1 is LNHDA and CDR2 SQIVND (reference sequence). CDR3 length: 13 amino acids. The V gene lost 5 bases and the J gene lost 7 bases, with 9 bases spanning the gap. CDR3 loop: CASSVTGANVLTF. The CDR3 DNA reads as TGTGCCAGTAGTGTTACAGGAGCCAACGTCCTGACTTTC.